The clone carrying this T cell receptor beta chain came up once. The antigen is not known. Clones were sequenced by immunoSEQ multiplex PCR, and TCRdb holds only the in-frame ones, with some missing. The table records about 110,000 clones, over 75% of them present only once. Germline V CDR1 and CDR2: LNHDA, SQIVND (reference sequence). The CDR3 totals 16 residues. Between the trimmed V and J ends, which lost 5 bases and 3 bases, there was a span of 20 bases. The data were taken from a study of radiotherapy plus CTLA-4 blockade in lung cancer. Whole-study context: With 31% of patients having disease control, objective responses were seen in roughly 18%. Regarding the study as a whole: Clones derived from tumor TCRs expanded in blood after radiotherapy plus ipilimumab.

This sequence was found in a human donor with non-small cell lung cancer that progressed on radiotherapy plus ipilimumab. Some clones in this sample may be carry-over from other donors' samples. The chain has TRBV19 and TRBJ2-7; possibly TRBD1 for D (6 bases). The starting material was peripheral blood, obtained from a patient treated with radiotherapy plus ipilimumab. CDR3 nucleotide sequence: TGTGCCAGTAGTTTATCCGGGACAACCGTTGGCTACGAGCAGTACTTC. Its protein product is CASSLSGTTVGYEQYF.